The rows below give T cell receptor beta chains drawn from one sample of a study of tumor-infiltrating lymphocytes in localized non-small cell lung cancer. Only in-frame clones appear in the TCRdb table, and some are missing; sequencing was by immunoSEQ multiplex PCR. This table holds over 5,500 clones, around 70% found once. Sequenced input: lung tumor tissue. The origin of the receptors is a human donor with non-small cell lung cancer. CDR3s include the opening cysteine and the closing phenylalanine or tryptophan. The D gene is left open where the match is weak. Clone size is given for some rows only: seen once, a few or many times, or a class if the clone is expanded.

TRBV6-5	.	TRBJ1-4	.	CASARGWTNEKLFF	TGTGCCAGCGCCAGAGGGTGGACCAATGAAAAACTGTTTTTT
TRBV11-2	.	TRBJ2-1	TRBD2	CASSLDFSGSVYEQFF	TGTGCCAGCAGCTTAGATTTTAGCGGGAGTGTGTATGAGCAGTTCTTC
TRBV7-9	.	TRBJ2-2	.	CASSFAGAATGELFF	TGTGCCAGCAGCTTTGCGGGGGCGGCCACCGGGGAGCTGTTTTTT
TRBV4-1	.	TRBJ2-3	TRBD2	CASSQSLAGSTDTQYF	TGCGCCAGCAGCCAAAGCCTAGCGGGCAGCACAGATACGCAGTATTTT
TRBV10-3	medium-sized	TRBJ2-7	.	CAISGQAGGEQYF	TGTGCCATCAGTGGGCAGGCAGGTGGCGAGCAGTACTTC
TRBV7-2	medium-sized	TRBJ1-2	TRBD1	CASSSLNRGVYGYTF	TGTGCCAGCAGCTCCCTCAACAGGGGGGTCTATGGCTACACCTTC
TRBV6-1	.	TRBJ2-5	.	CASVIPNQETQYF	TGTGCCAGCGTCATCCCGAATCAAGAGACCCAGTACTTC
TRBV2	.	TRBJ1-5	TRBD1	CASSATGSQPQHF	TGTGCCAGCAGTGCGACAGGGAGTCAGCCCCAGCATTTT
TRBV13	.	TRBJ1-2	.	CASSYTRRTVYGYTF	TGTGCCAGCAGCTATACGAGAAGGACAGTCTATGGCTACACCTTC
TRBV5-8	few	TRBJ1-5	.	CASSLQGNQPQHF	TGTGCCAGCAGCCTACAGGGAAATCAGCCCCAGCATTTT
TRBV5-1	.	TRBJ1-3	TRBD1	CASRPGTGSGNTIYF	TGCGCCAGCAGGCCCGGGACAGGGTCTGGAAACACCATATATTTT
TRBV30	.	TRBJ1-2	.	CAWSLWTSGGYTF	TGTGCCTGGAGTCTCTGGACCTCCGGAGGCTACACCTTC
TRBV7-2	.	TRBJ1-1	.	CASSLTGRDTEAFF	TGTGCCAGCAGCTTAACAGGGAGGGACACTGAAGCTTTCTTT
TRBV7-9	.	TRBJ2-2	TRBD2	CASSSRRTGGRITGELFF	TGTGCCAGCAGCTCCCGACGGACTGGCGGGAGGATCACCGGGGAGCTGTTTTTT
TRBV11-3	.	TRBJ1-2	TRBD1	CASSKCIQGFGGYTF	TGTGCCAGCAGCAAGTGCATACAGGGGTTCGGGGGCTACACCTTC
TRBV27	.	TRBJ1-5	.	CASRRRYSGVNNQPQHF	TGTGCCAGCAGACGCCGTTATTCTGGGGTTAACAATCAGCCCCAGCATTTT